These 22 T cell receptor beta chains originate from one sample sequenced in a study of CD8 T cells in Susac syndrome. Random hexamers were used to reverse transcribe an amount of about 0.45 to 1 ug RNA. TCRdb redid the calling of the immunoSEQ multiplex PCR reads with MiXCR, one entry per CDR3 protein. This table has approximately 200,000 distinct CDR3 sequences, approximately 94% appearing once. The sequenced sample was CD4+ T cells from PBMCs. The receptors were sampled from a human donor with multiple sclerosis.

CDR3 sequence reads: CSVPLDPLSYGYTF. The CDR3 nucleotides are TGCAGCGTTCCCCTGGACCCTCTCTCCTATGGCTACACCTTC. This chain links TRBV29-1 with TRBJ1-2; D gene uncertain. The CDR3 spans 14 residues. Per the germline V gene, CDR1 is SQVTM and CDR2 is ANQGSEA. Trimming left V 5 bases short and J 4 bases short, with 17 bases between. The complete variable domain, with remaining parts taken from reference TRBV29-1 and TRBJ1-2, reads SAVISQKPSRDICQRGTSLTIQCQVDSQVTMMFWYRQQPGQSLTLIATANQGSEATYESGFVIDKFPISRPNLTFSTLTVSNMSPEDSSIYLCSVPLDPLSYGYTFGSGTRLTVV.

V and J are TRBV20-1 and TRBJ1-6; TRBD1 is a possible D gene (6 bases). V was clipped by 6 bases and J by 8 bases, with 17 bases between them. Germline-derived CDR1 and CDR2 are DFQATT and SNEGSKA (reference sequence). This CDR3 has 14 amino acids. DNA for the CDR3: TGCAGTGCAAGTCCACAGGGCCTCGATTCACCCCTCCACTTT. It yields the protein CSASPQGLDSPLHF.

The chain recombines TRBV7-9 with TRBJ2-3; 8 bases map to TRBD1. The germline V gene encodes CDR1 SEHNR and CDR2 FQNEAQ (reference sequence). This CDR3 is built from 16 residues. J was trimmed by 0 bases and V by 5 bases; bases with no gene match: 7. The CDR3 protein is CASSTTRTGSTDTQYF. DNA for the CDR3: TGTGCCAGCAGCACCACTCGGACAGGGAGCACAGATACGCAGTATTTT.

With respect to this clonotype: One end of the junction fails to match germline, which may point to a read error. J is TRBJ1-2 and V is TRBV20-1; D remains unclear. Germline CDR1 reads DFQATT; CDR2 reads SNEGSKA (reference sequence). The CDR3 sequence is 12 residues long. This chain's CDR3 is CSAREGSSGYTF. In nucleotides, the CDR3 is TGCAGTGCCAGAGAGGGTTCGAGTGGCTACACCTTC.

In DNA form, the CDR3 reads TGCGCCAGCAGCCCCCTGCAGAACACCGGGGAGCTGTTTTTT. It encodes CASSPLQNTGELFF. The gene calls are TRBV5-1 and TRBJ2-2; D gene ambiguous. The germline gives CDR1 SGHRS, CDR2 YFSETQ. V lost 4 bases and J lost 1, with 8 bases in between. CDR3 length: 14 residues. Combining the CDR3 with reference TRBV5-1 and TRBJ2-2 gives the whole variable domain KAGVTQTPRYLIKTRGQQVTLSCSPISGHRSVSWYQQTPGQGLQFLFEYFSETQRNKGNFPGRFSGRQFSNSRSEMNVSTLELGDSALYLCASSPLQNTGELFFGEGSRLTVL.

CDR3 residues: CASSSGQVYEQYF. The CDR3 nucleotides are TGCGCCAGCAGCTCAGGACAGGTCTACGAGCAGTACTTC. The chain recombines TRBV5-1 with TRBJ2-7; 7 bases are a match to TRBD1. CDR1 and CDR2 from the germline V gene are SGHRS and YFSETQ. This CDR3 spans 13 amino acids. Germline trimming cut 3 bases from V and 3 bases from J; bases unmatched to any gene: 3.

This sequence joins TRBV12-3 or TRBV12-4 and TRBJ2-7; 11 bases agree with TRBD1. The CDR3 is made up of 15 amino acids. The V segment lost 5 bases and the J segment 5 bases; nucleotides outside the gene matches: 8. The CDR3 here is CASSQTGTGGNEQYF. The CDR3 nucleotides read TGTGCCAGCAGTCAGACCGGGACAGGGGGAAACGAGCAGTACTTC.

The rearrangement joins TRBV5-1 to TRBJ2-5; D gene unclear. This CDR3 is built from 13 residues. Germline V gene sequence: CDR1 SGHRS, CDR2 YFSETQ. Between the trimmed V and J ends, which lost 5 bases and 5 bases, there was a span of 13 bases. CDR3 in DNA: TGCGCCAGCAGGCCCCGGCCTCTCGAGACCCAGTACTTC. Translation gives CASRPRPLETQYF.

The V call is TRBV20-1, the J call TRBJ2-1; 15 bases fit TRBD2. The junction had 9 bases not matched to a gene; V was cut back by 2 bases and J by 1 base. The CDR3 extends over 19 amino acids. Germline CDR1 is DFQATT and CDR2 is SNEGSKA (reference sequence). DNA of the CDR3: TGCAGTGCTAGATTAGTGGGGACTAGCGGGGGGATTTCCTACAATGAGCAGTTCTTC. Protein product: CSARLVGTSGGISYNEQFF.

The chain uses TRBV19 and TRBJ2-5; D is possibly TRBD1 or TRBD2 (5 bases each). Looked up from germline, CDR1 is LNHDA and CDR2 is SQIVND (reference sequence). Trimming removed 5 bases at V and 5 bases at J, with 15 bases between. There are 14 residues in the CDR3. The CDR3 bases are TGTGCCAGTAGTCCAAAGGGACGTTGGGAGACCCAGTACTTC. Residues: CASSPKGRWETQYF.

V is TRBV11-2 and J is TRBJ1-2; the D is unclear. Germline CDR1 SGHAT, CDR2 FQNNGV. The CDR3 has 15 amino acids. V dropped 2 bases and J dropped 0 bases, with 10 bases sitting between them. The CDR3 spells CASSLSTTPNYGYTF. DNA for the CDR3: TGTGCCAGCAGCTTAAGTACCACCCCTAACTATGGCTACACCTTC.

The CDR3 DNA reads as TGTGCCAGCAGCTCCCCGCCGACAGAAGTGAATTCACCCCTCCACTTT. Its translation is CASSSPPTEVNSPLHF. This rearrangement joins TRBV6-6 to TRBJ1-6, with a weak D call TRBD1 (5 bases). Between the trimmed V and J ends, which lost 6 bases and 7 bases, there was a span of 19 bases. This CDR3 contains 16 residues. From germline, CDR1 is MNHNY and CDR2 SVGAGI (reference sequence).

This chain connects TRBV30 to TRBJ1-2, with 8 bases identical to TRBD1. Trimming at V came to 3 bases and at J to 3 bases, leaving 3 bases not matched to a gene. Germline assignment: CDR1 GTSNPN and CDR2 SVGIG (reference sequence). The CDR3 loop spans 13 amino acids. This CDR3 is CAWRADRDYGYTF. The CDR3 coding sequence is TGTGCCTGGAGGGCGGACAGGGACTATGGCTACACCTTC.

A single count supports this clonotype. CDR3 amino acids: CASSLGLRNEQFF. The CDR3 DNA reads TGTGCCAGCAGCCTAGGATTGAGGAATGAGCAGTTCTTC. The chain employs TRBV9 and TRBJ2-1, with D uncertain. Trimming stripped 4 bases from V and 7 bases from J, with 12 bases between. CDR3 size: 13 residues. Germline V gene sequence: CDR1 SGDLS, CDR2 YYNGEE.

This chain links TRBV21-1 with TRBJ2-2. TRBV21-1 is designated a pseudogene. The CDR3 is made up of 13 amino acids. The CDR3 is CASGELRAGELFF. DNA for the CDR3: TGTGCCAGCGGAGAGTTACGCGCCGGGGAGCTGTTTTTT.

V gene TRBV12-3 or TRBV12-4 combines with J gene TRBJ1-3; D is undetermined. This CDR3 region has 16 residues. V lost 4 bases to trimming and J lost 1 base, with 14 bases between them. The CDR3 loop is CASSSSASKSGNTIYF. As DNA, the CDR3 is TGTGCCAGCAGTTCCTCCGCATCCAAGTCTGGAAACACCATATATTTT.

The chain carries TRBV12-5 and TRBJ1-5; TRBD1 is a possible D gene (6 bases). Deletions cut 0 bases from V and 3 bases from J, with 9 bases between. Germline CDR1 and CDR2: LGHNT and FRNRAP. The CDR3 extends over 15 amino acids. CDR3 protein: CASGLVRDNNQPQHF. The CDR3 DNA is TGTGCTAGTGGTTTGGTACGGGACAACAATCAGCCCCAGCATTTT.

This chain uses TRBV28 with TRBJ2-5; TRBD1 is a possible D gene (5 bases). Per the germline V gene, CDR1 is MDHEN and CDR2 is SYDVKM. The V end lost 6 bases, the J end lost 1 base, and 9 bases lay between the germline ends. CDR3 length: 13 residues. The CDR3 region is CASRRTLQETQYF. In nucleotides, the CDR3 is TGTGCCAGCAGGCGGACACTCCAAGAGACCCAGTACTTC.

The rearrangement uses TRBV6-6 and TRBJ2-5; weak D call: TRBD2 (6 bases). Between the trimmed V and J ends, which lost 6 bases and 5 bases, there was a span of 13 bases. Germline loops: CDR1 MNHNY, CDR2 SVGAGI (reference sequence). This CDR3 has 13 residues. The CDR3 loop reads CASSRDSGETQYF. The CDR3, as DNA: TGTGCCAGCAGCCGGGACTCAGGGGAGACCCAGTACTTC.

CDR3 DNA: TGTGCCAGCAGTTCCTTTTTAGACTCTAACCGTGGCTACACCTTC. Translated: CASSSFLDSNRGYTF. The gene calls are TRBV27 and TRBJ1-2; no firm D call. The V end was cut by 4 bases, the J end by 7 bases, with 19 bases between. From germline, CDR1 is MNHEY and CDR2 SMNVEV (reference sequence). CDR3 length: 15 amino acids.

The V gene is TRBV6-5, the J gene TRBJ1-1; D call uncertain. V lost 4 bases, J lost 11 bases, and 11 bases lay in between. The CDR3 loop spans 11 amino acids. Germline CDR1 MNHEY, CDR2 SVGAGI. CDR3 in DNA: TGTGCCAGCAGTTCTCCCACCGGGGCTTTCTTT. This encodes CASSSPTGAFF.

The V gene is TRBV18, the J gene TRBJ2-7; either TRBD1 or TRBD2 may fit D (5 bases each). The CDR3 is made up of 15 amino acids. Germline V gene sequence: CDR1 KGHSH, CDR2 LQKENI. The germline V and J ends were trimmed by 3 bases and 7 bases, with 19 bases remaining between them. The chain's CDR3 is CASSPWDLAVEEQYF. The CDR3 region has the DNA TGTGCCAGCTCACCCTGGGACCTGGCGGTTGAGGAGCAGTACTTC. Filled out from reference TRBV18 and TRBJ2-7, the complete variable domain reads NAGVMQNPRHLVRRRGQEARLRCSPMKGHSHVYWYRQLPEEGLKFMVYLQKENIIDESGMPKERFSAEFPKEGPSILRIQQVVRGDSAAYFCASSPWDLAVEEQYFGPGTRLTVT.